This TCR beta chain was observed in a study of cytomegalovirus exposure and HLA in healthy donors. Background on the study: Out of 150 million to 200 million T cells, an earlier analysis found more than 95 million unique TCR beta sequences in total. Overall study findings and caveats: TCR sequences were mostly rare, though some public TCRs occurred in many donors. Under in vitro conditions, a few CMV-associated chains were confirmed as specific for CMV antigens.

This donor's CMV serostatus is unrecorded. The V gene lost 6 bases and the J gene lost 0 bases, with 11 bases spanning the gap. CDR3 length equals 14 residues. Germline assignment: CDR1 MNHNS and CDR2 SASEGT. Turning to this clone: What it binds is unknown.

The study ran its PCR with 60 Vbeta and 13 Jbeta primers. Profiling relied on immunoSEQ multiplex PCR, and the TCRdb table lists in-frame clones only, not all of them. The table includes roughly 120,000 clones, around 83% detected once. The chain carries TRBV6-1 and TRBJ1-1; D gene unclear. The sequence was collected from a human donor in good health. The source material was PBMCs. The CDR3 DNA sequence: TGTGCCAGCAGACTCCGGGGAATGAACACTGAAGCTTTCTTT. Translation: CASRLRGMNTEAFF.